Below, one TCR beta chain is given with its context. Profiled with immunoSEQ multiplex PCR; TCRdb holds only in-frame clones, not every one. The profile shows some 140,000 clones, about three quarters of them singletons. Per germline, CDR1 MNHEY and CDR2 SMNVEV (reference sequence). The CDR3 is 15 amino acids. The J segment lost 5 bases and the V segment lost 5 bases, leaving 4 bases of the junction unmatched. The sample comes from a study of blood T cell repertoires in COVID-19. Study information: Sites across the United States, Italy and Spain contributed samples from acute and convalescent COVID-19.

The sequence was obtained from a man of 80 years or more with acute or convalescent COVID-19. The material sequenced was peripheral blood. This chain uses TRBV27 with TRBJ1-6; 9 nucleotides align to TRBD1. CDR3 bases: TGTGCCAGCAGTCTACGGACAGGGGATAATTCACCCCTCCACTTT. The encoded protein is CASSLRTGDNSPLHF.